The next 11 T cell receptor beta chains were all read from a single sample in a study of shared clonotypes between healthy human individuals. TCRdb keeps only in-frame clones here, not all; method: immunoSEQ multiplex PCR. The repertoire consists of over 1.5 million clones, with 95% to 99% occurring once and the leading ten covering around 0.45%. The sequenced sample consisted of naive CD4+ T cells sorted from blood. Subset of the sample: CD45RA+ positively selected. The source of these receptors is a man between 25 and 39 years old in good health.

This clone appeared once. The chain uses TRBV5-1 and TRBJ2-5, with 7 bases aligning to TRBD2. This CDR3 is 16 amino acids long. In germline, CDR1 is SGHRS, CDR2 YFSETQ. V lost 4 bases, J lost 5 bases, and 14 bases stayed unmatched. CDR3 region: CASSKLRLIGGETQYF. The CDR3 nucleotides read TGCGCCAGCAGCAAACTGCGGCTGATCGGGGGGGAGACCCAGTACTTC.

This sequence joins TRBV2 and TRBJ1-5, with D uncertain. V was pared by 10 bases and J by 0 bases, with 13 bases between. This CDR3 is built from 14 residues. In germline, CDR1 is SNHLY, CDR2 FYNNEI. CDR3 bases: TGTGCCATACGAAGGATGATTAGCAATCAGCCCCAGCATTTT. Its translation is CAIRRMISNQPQHF.

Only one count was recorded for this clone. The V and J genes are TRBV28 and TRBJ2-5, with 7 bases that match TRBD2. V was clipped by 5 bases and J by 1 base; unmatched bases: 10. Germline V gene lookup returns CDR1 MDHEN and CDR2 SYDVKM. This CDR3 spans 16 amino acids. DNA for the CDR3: TGTGCCAGCAGTCAGGGCTCGGGAGGTAGCCAAGAGACCCAGTACTTC. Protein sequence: CASSQGSGGSQETQYF.

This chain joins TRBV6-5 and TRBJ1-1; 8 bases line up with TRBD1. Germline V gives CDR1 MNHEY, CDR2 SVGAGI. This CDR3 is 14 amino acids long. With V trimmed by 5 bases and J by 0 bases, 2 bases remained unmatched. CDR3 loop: CASSATGVNTEAFF. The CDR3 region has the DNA TGTGCCAGCAGTGCGACAGGGGTGAACACTGAAGCTTTCTTT.

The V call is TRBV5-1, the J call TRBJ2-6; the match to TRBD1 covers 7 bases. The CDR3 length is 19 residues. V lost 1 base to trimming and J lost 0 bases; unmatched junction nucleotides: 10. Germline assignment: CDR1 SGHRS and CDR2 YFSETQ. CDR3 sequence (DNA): TGCGCCAGCAGCTTGCAATCGCAGACAGGGACCTCTGGGGCCAACGTCCTGACTTTC. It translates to CASSLQSQTGTSGANVLTF.

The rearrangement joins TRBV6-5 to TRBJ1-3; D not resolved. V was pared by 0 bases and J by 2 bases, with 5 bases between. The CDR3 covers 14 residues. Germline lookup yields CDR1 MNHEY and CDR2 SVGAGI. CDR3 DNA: TGTGCCAGCAGTTACTCATCGACTGGAAACACCATATATTTT. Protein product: CASSYSSTGNTIYF.

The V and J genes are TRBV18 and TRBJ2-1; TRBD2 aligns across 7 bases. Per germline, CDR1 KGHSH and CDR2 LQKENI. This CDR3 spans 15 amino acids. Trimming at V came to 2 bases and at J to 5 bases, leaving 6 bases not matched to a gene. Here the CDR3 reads CASSPFSGKHNEQFF. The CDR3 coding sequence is TGTGCCAGCTCACCATTCAGCGGGAAACACAATGAGCAGTTCTTC.

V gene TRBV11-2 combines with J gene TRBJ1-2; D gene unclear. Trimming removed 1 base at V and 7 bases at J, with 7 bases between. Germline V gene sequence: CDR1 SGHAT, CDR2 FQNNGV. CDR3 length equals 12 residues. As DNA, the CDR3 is TGTGCCAGCAGCTTAGCGGGGTCTGGCTACACCTTC. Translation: CASSLAGSGYTF.

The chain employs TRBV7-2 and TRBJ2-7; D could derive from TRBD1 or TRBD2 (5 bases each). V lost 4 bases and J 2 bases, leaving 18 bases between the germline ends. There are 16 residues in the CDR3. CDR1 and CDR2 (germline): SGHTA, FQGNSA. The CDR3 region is CASSYRGSHGAYEQYF. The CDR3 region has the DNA TGTGCCAGCAGCTACCGGGGCTCGCATGGGGCCTACGAGCAGTACTTC.

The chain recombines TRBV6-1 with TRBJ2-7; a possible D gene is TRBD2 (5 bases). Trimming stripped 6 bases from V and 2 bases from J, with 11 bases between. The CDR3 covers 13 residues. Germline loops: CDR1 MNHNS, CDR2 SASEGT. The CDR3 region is CASRIGGTYEQYF. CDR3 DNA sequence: TGTGCCAGCAGGATAGGAGGAACCTACGAGCAGTACTTC.

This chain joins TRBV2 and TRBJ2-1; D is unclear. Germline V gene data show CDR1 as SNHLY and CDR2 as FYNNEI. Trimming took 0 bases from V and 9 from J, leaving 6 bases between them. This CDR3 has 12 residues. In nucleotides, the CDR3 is TGTGCCAGCAGTGAAGCGCTTGGTGAGCAGTTCTTC. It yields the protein CASSEALGEQFF. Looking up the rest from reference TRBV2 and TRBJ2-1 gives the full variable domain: EPEVTQTPSHQVTQMGQEVILRCVPISNHLYFYWYRQILGQKVEFLVSFYNNEISEKSEIFDDQFSVERPDGSNFTLKIRSTKLEDSAMYFCASSEALGEQFFGPGTRLTVL.